The subject of this entry is one TCR beta chain. Sequenced by immunoSEQ multiplex PCR; TCRdb stores in-frame clones only, minus some. The data show about 160,000 clones, with approximately 94% seen just once and 14% held by the top ten. The data stem from a study of control samples from healthy donors and cancer patients. The trim removed 3 bases at V and 6 bases at J, leaving 4 bases unmatched. Germline-derived CDR1 and CDR2 are SGHNT and YYREEE (reference sequence). This CDR3 spans 16 amino acids. The specimen sequenced was PBMCs. This clonotype originated in a man aged 55 to 70 with colorectal cancer. The chain uses TRBV5-4 and TRBJ2-2; TRBD2 agrees at 14 bases. The CDR3: CASSSGLAGVAGELFF. The CDR3 DNA sequence: TGTGCCAGCAGCTCGGGACTAGCGGGGGTTGCCGGGGAGCTGTTTTTT. The variable domain in full, with the rest retrieved from reference TRBV5-4 and TRBJ2-2, is ETGVTQSPTHLIKTRGQQVTLRCSSQSGHNTVSWYQQALGQGPQFIFQYYREEENGRGNFPPRFSGLQFPNYSSELNVNALELDDSALYLCASSSGLAGVAGELFFGEGSRLTVL.